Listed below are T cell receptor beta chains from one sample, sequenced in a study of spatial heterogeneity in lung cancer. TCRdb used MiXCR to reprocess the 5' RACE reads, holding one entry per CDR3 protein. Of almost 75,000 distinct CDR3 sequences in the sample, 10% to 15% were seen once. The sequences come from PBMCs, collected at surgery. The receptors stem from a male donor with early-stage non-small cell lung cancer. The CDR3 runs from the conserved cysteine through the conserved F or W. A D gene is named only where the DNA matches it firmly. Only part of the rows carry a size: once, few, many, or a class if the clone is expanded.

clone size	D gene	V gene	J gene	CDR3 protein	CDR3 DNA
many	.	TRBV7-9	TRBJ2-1	CASSLGGPYNEQFF	TGTGCCAGCAGCTTAGGTGGACCCTACAATGAGCAGTTCTTC
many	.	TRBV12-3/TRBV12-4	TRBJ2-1	CASSRGGLYNEQFF	TGTGCCAGCAGTCGCGGCGGGCTTTACAATGAGCAGTTCTTC
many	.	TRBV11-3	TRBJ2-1	CASSPRAGSYNEQFF	TGTGCCAGCAGCCCTCGGGCAGGCTCCTACAATGAGCAGTTCTTC
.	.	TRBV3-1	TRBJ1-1	CASSPTGVNTEAFF	TGTGCCAGCAGCCCCACCGGGGTGAACACTGAAGCTTTCTTT
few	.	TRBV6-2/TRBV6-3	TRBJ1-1	CASSTAGQGLLRAFF	TGTGCCAGCAGTACCGCCGGGCAGGGGCTTTTACGAGCTTTCTTT
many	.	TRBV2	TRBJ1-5	CASSLPTGTGNQPQHF	TGTGCCAGCAGTCTCCCCACGGGGACCGGCAATCAGCCCCAGCATTTT
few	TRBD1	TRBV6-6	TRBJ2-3	CASSSLGQGRDTQYF	TGTGCCAGCAGTTCCCTGGGACAGGGGAGGGATACGCAGTATTTT
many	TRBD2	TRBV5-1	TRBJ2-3	CASSTGLAGVNLDTQYF	TGCGCCAGCAGCACGGGACTAGCGGGAGTTAATTTGGATACGCAGTATTTT
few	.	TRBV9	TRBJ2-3	CASTLAGTSTDTQYF	TGTGCCAGCACCCTTGCGGGGACTAGCACAGATACGCAGTATTTT
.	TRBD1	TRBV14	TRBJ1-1	CASSPNRGQGNTEAFF	TGTGCCAGCAGCCCCAACAGGGGGCAAGGGAACACTGAAGCTTTCTTT
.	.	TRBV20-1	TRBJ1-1	CSATGFANTEAFF	TGCAGTGCGACAGGTTTCGCGAACACTGAAGCTTTCTTT
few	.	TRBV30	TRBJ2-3	CAWSQTRSSTDTQYF	TGTGCCTGGAGTCAGACCCGATCTAGCACAGATACGCAGTATTTT
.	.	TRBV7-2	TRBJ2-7	CASSPNPRPIEEQYF	TGTGCCAGCAGCCCCAACCCTCGCCCGATAGAGGAGCAGTACTTC
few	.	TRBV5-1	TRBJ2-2	CASSLEGAGELFF	TGCGCCAGCAGCTTAGAGGGCGCCGGGGAGCTGTTTTTT
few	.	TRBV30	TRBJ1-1	CASRGEGPVAEAFF	TGTGCCTCGAGGGGAGAGGGCCCGGTTGCTGAAGCTTTCTTT
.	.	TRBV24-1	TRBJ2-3	CATSVQGDTQYF	TGTGCCACCAGCGTACAGGGCGATACGCAGTATTTT
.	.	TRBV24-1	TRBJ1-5	CATTPRGIQPQHF	TGTGCCACCACCCCGAGGGGGATTCAGCCCCAGCATTTT
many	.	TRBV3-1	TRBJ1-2	CASSRTGYGYTF	TGTGCCAGCAGCAGGACCGGTTATGGCTACACCTTC
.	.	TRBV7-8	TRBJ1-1	CASSLAVGRKVLLNTEAFF	TGTGCCAGCAGCTTAGCCGTAGGACGGAAGGTCCTATTGAACACTGAAGCTTTCTTT
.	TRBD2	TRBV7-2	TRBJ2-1	CASSLGRSSNEQFF	TGTGCCAGCAGCCTCGGGAGGAGTAGCAATGAGCAGTTCTTC
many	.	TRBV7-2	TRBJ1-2	CASSKRGSEQGVGYTF	TGTGCCAGCAGCAAAAGAGGGAGCGAACAGGGAGTTGGCTACACCTTC
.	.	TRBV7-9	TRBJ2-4	CASSADSLKNIQYF	TGTGCCAGCAGCGCCGACTCCCTCAAAAACATTCAGTACTTC
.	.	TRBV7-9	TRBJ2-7	CASSSRGRDGTYEQYF	TGTGCCAGCAGCTCCAGGGGCCGGGACGGAACCTACGAGCAGTACTTC
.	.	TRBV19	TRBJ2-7	CASSIADGSYEQYF	TGTGCCAGTAGTATAGCGGACGGCTCCTACGAGCAGTACTTC
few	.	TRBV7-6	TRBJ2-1	CASKSEGRASSYNEQFF	TGTGCCAGCAAGAGTGAAGGGCGGGCGAGCTCCTACAATGAGCAGTTCTTC
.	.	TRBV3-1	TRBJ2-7	CASSPVGTGRLQYF	TGTGCCAGCAGCCCCGTCGGGACTGGACGACTTCAGTACTTC
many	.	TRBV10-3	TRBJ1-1	CAISESTREAFF	TGTGCCATCAGTGAGTCGACAAGGGAAGCTTTCTTT
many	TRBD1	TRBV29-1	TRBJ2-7	CSVEAGTGVYEQYF	TGCAGCGTTGAGGCGGGGACAGGGGTTTACGAGCAGTACTTC
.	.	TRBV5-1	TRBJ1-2	CASSLDVGGTGYTF	TGCGCCAGCAGCTTGGATGTAGGGGGGACTGGCTACACCTTC
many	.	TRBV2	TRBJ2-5	CASSESKTQYF	TGTGCCAGCAGTGAATCCAAGACCCAGTACTTC
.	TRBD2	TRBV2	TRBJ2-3	CASILAGATQYF	TGTGCCAGCATTTTAGCGGGAGCTACGCAGTATTTT
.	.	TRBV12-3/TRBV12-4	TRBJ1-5	CASKNRASNQPQHF	TGTGCCAGCAAGAACAGGGCTTCCAATCAGCCCCAGCATTTT
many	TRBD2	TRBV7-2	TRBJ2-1	CASSLGGASGFGEQFF	TGTGCCAGCAGCTTAGGCGGCGCTAGCGGGTTTGGGGAGCAGTTCTTC
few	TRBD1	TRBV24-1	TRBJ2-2	CATSDPGQGTNTGELFF	TGTGCCACCAGTGACCCGGGACAGGGTACGAACACCGGGGAGCTGTTTTTT
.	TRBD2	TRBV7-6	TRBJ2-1	CASSVGLAATVVNEQFF	TGTGCCAGCAGCGTGGGACTAGCGGCAACTGTCGTCAATGAGCAGTTCTTC
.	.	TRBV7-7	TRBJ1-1	CASSLAQGTEAFF	TGTGCCAGCAGCTTAGCACAGGGCACTGAAGCTTTCTTT
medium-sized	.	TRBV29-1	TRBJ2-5	CSVLRETQYF	TGCAGCGTTCTGAGAGAGACCCAGTACTTC